The clone carrying this T cell receptor (beta chain) was found a few times. Per the germline V gene, CDR1 is SGHAT and CDR2 is FQNNGV. V lost 4 bases to trimming and J lost 2 bases, with 12 bases between them. The CDR3 covers 14 residues. This entry is derived from a study of blood T cell repertoires in COVID-19. Study overall: There were acute and convalescent COVID-19 samples, and they came from the United States, Italy and Spain. The cDNA or gDNA used as material had been derived from T cells, B-cell-depleted T cells, or PBMCs.

In the source study's methods: Reference gene primer amplification in the assay estimated nucleated cell counts. Generated by immunoSEQ multiplex PCR, the TCRdb table keeps only in-frame clones and is missing some. The V and J calls and clone size are taken from that table; D and trimming were inferred from the DNA. The sample carries fewer than 100,000 clones, approximately 86% recorded once. The sequenced sample consisted of peripheral blood. This chain links TRBV11-2 with TRBJ2-7; maybe TRBD2 (6 bases). The sequence came from a man aged 45-65 years with acute or convalescent COVID-19. CDR3 amino acids: CASSWGDSPYEQYF. The CDR3 DNA reads as TGTGCCAGCAGCTGGGGGGACTCCCCCTACGAGCAGTACTTC.